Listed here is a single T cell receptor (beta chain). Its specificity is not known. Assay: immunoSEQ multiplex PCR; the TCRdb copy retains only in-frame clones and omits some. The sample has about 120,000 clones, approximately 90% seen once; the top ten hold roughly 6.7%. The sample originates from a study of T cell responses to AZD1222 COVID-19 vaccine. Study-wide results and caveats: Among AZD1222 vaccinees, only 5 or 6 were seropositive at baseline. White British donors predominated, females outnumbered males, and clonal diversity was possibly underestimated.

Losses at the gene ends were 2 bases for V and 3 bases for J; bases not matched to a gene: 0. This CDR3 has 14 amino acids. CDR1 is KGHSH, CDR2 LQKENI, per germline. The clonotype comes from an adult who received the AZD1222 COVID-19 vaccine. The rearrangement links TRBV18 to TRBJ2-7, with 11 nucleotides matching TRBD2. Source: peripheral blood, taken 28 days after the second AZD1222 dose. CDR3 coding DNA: TGTGCCAGCTCACCAACTAGCGGGGGCTACGAGCAGTACTTC. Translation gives CASSPTSGGYEQYF. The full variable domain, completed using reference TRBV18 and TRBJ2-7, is NAGVMQNPRHLVRRRGQEARLRCSPMKGHSHVYWYRQLPEEGLKFMVYLQKENIIDESGMPKERFSAEFPKEGPSILRIQQVVRGDSAAYFCASSPTSGGYEQYFGPGTRLTVT.